This T cell receptor (beta chain) is drawn from a study of cytomegalovirus exposure and HLA in healthy donors. Points from the study as a whole: Earlier analysis yielded a pattern in which most TCR beta V segments were productive about 90% or about 30% of the time. With DRB1 most and HLA-C fewest, TCR association rates differed between HLA loci in a later analysis. TCR beta sequences reportedly predicted most subjects' HLA-A and HLA-B alleles accurately.

This CDR3 has 15 amino acids. J lost 6 bases, V lost 6 bases, and 10 bases had no gene match. Germline lookup yields CDR1 MNHEY and CDR2 SVGAGI. 60 Vbeta and 13 Jbeta primers were used in PCR. Sequenced by immunoSEQ multiplex PCR; TCRdb stores in-frame clones only, minus some. Among about 130,000 clones listed, over 75% were seen once. Comment on this clone: Its antigen is currently unknown.

The chain has TRBV6-5 and TRBJ2-7; 11 bases match TRBD1. The receptor comes from a woman aged 40 to 49 in good health and CMV-seropositive. What was sequenced was PBMCs. The CDR3, as DNA: TGTGCCAGCAGCCCCCGAGGACAGGGGGCCGGCGAGCAGTACTTC. It is translated as CASSPRGQGAGEQYF.